Listed below are T cell receptor beta chains from one sample, sequenced in a study of blood T cell repertoires in COVID-19. Sequencing was performed with immunoSEQ multiplex PCR; in TCRdb, only in-frame clones are kept and a portion is missing. The sample has 300,000 or so clones, under 90% seen once. The sequencing sample was made of peripheral blood. The receptor set was obtained from a woman aged 25 to 39 with COVID-19, enrolled during active disease. Both conserved end residues are part of each CDR3. Fields, in order: CDR3 protein, CDR3 DNA, J gene, D gene, V gene. A D gene is named only where the DNA matches it firmly.

CDR3: CASSYSGASNYGYTF
DNA: TGTGCCAGCAGTTACAGTGGGGCCTCTAACTATGGCTACACCTTC
J: TRBJ1-2
D: -
V: TRBV6-5

CDR3: CASSLAGHKRANYGYTF
DNA: TGTGCCAGCAGCTTGGCGGGACACAAGAGAGCTAACTATGGCTACACCTTC
J: TRBJ1-2
D: -
V: TRBV5-5

CDR3: CASSYSWSQNEKLFF
DNA: TGTGCCAGCAGTTACTCTTGGAGCCAGAATGAAAAACTGTTTTTT
J: TRBJ1-4
D: -
V: TRBV6-5

CDR3: CASSPGTGATNEKLFF
DNA: TGTGCCAGCTCACCGGGAACAGGGGCAACTAATGAAAAACTGTTTTTT
J: TRBJ1-4
D: TRBD1
V: TRBV18

CDR3: CASSSRRTGVLSGNTIYF
DNA: TGTGCCAGCAGCTCCCGCCGTACAGGGGTACTCTCTGGAAACACCATATATTTT
J: TRBJ1-3
D: TRBD1
V: TRBV7-9

CDR3: CASSARTGYSTGELFF
DNA: TGTGCCAGTAGTGCTAGGACAGGGTATTCCACCGGGGAGCTGTTTTTT
J: TRBJ2-2
D: TRBD1
V: TRBV19

CDR3: CASSLVGGNTIYF
DNA: TGTGCCAGCAGCTTGGTCGGGGGAAACACCATATATTTT
J: TRBJ1-3
D: -
V: TRBV5-4

CDR3: CASSLAGGSSYTF
DNA: TGTGCCAGCAGCTTAGCGGGAGGGTCAAGCTACACCTTC
J: TRBJ1-2
D: -
V: TRBV11-2

CDR3: CASIHYRGERSYEQYF
DNA: TGTGCCAGCATCCACTATCGGGGGGAAAGGTCCTACGAGCAGTACTTC
J: TRBJ2-7
D: TRBD2
V: TRBV6-8

CDR3: CASSLGSGIGYTF
DNA: TGTGCCAGCAGCTTAGGGTCAGGGATTGGCTACACCTTC
J: TRBJ1-2
D: -
V: TRBV7-2